The 24 T cell receptor beta chains below were found in one sample sequenced in a study of T cells in Graves' hyperthyroidism and ophthalmopathy. Template material for amplifying TCR beta CDR3 regions consisted of RNA transcripts. Initially, a first-round RT-PCR of the TCR CDR3 employed the HTBI primer set. TCRdb reprocessed the multiplex PCR reads with MiXCR, giving one entry per CDR3 protein. The table has a few hundred thousand distinct CDR3 sequences, about half seen once; the top ten hold just over 8%. The sequencing sample was made of peripheral blood or thyroid tissue (not recorded which). The receptor set was obtained from a woman aged 18-29 years with Graves' hyperthyroidism.

V gene TRBV7-9 combines with J gene TRBJ1-3, with a possible D match to TRBD1 (6 bases). Germline lookup yields CDR1 SEHNR and CDR2 FQNEAQ (reference sequence). The V and J ends lost 3 bases and 4 bases respectively, with 10 bases between them. The CDR3 extends over 14 amino acids. CDR3 nucleotides: TGTGCCAGCAGCTTGGCAGGGGACGGAAACACCATATATTTT. Protein: CASSLAGDGNTIYF.

V usage is TRBV10-3 and J usage is TRBJ2-6; the D gene is possibly TRBD2 (6 bases). In germline, CDR1 is ENHRY, CDR2 SYGVKD. This CDR3 contains 18 residues. Trimming left V 10 bases short and J 2 bases short, with 24 bases between. The CDR3 sequence: CATVFGGNDSPGANVLTF. As DNA, the CDR3 is TGTGCCACCGTTTTTGGAGGGAATGACAGTCCTGGGGCCAACGTCCTGACTTTC.

This chain connects TRBV7-9 to TRBJ1-6, with D possibly being TRBD1 (5 bases). From germline, CDR1 is SEHNR and CDR2 FQNEAQ (reference sequence). CDR3 size: 15 residues. V lost 2 bases, J lost 5 bases, and 10 bases lay in between. Here the CDR3 reads CASSLRGLDNSPLHF. DNA of the CDR3: TGTGCCAGCAGCTTAAGGGGCCTGGATAATTCACCCCTCCACTTT.

This clonotype showed up just a few times. The V gene is TRBV7-2, the J gene TRBJ1-1, with D possibly TRBD1 on 5 matching bases. CDR1 is SGHTA, CDR2 FQGNSA, per germline. Trimming stripped 5 bases from V and 1 base from J, with 20 bases between. The CDR3 has 17 amino acids. CDR3 sequence reads: CASSPSSGPGGNTEAFF. The CDR3 nucleotides read TGTGCCAGCAGCCCATCCTCGGGCCCTGGGGGGAACACTGAAGCTTTCTTT. Filled out from reference TRBV7-2 and TRBJ1-1, the complete variable domain reads GAGVSQSPSNKVTEKGKDVELRCDPISGHTALYWYRQSLGQGLEFLIYFQGNSAPDKSGLPSDRFSAERTGGSVSTLTIQRTQQEDSAVYLCASSPSSGPGGNTEAFFGQGTRLTVV.

The CDR3 sequence: CASSLGPFAGELFF. CDR3 sequence (DNA): TGTGCCAGCAGCTTAGGGCCTTTCGCCGGGGAGCTGTTTTTT. The chain combines TRBV7-2 with TRBJ2-2; the D is unclear. V lost 1 base and J 6 bases, leaving 9 bases between the germline ends. The CDR3 is made up of 14 amino acids. The germline V gene has CDR1 SGHTA and CDR2 FQGNSA.

Worth noting for this clonotype: A single base separates this from a much larger clone, so it may be a read error. The chain joins TRBV7-2 to TRBJ2-5; no reliable D call. CDR1 is SGHTA, CDR2 FQGNSA, per germline. The CDR3 spans 15 residues. CDR3 nucleotides: TGTGCCAGCAGCTTACTGAGCAGATACCAAGAGGCCCAGTACTTC. It encodes CASSLLSRYQEAQYF.

This clonotype turned up a few times. The gene calls are TRBV20-1 and TRBJ2-7; TRBD1 might be the D (8 bases). V lost 6 bases to trimming and J lost 5 bases, with 20 bases between them. The CDR3 loop spans 14 amino acids. Germline CDR1 reads DFQATT; CDR2 reads SNEGSKA (reference sequence). CDR3 nucleotides: TGCAGTGCCGGGGGGCAGGGGGCGGCGGACGAGCAGTACTTC. Its protein product is CSAGGQGAADEQYF.

With regard to this clonotype: A much larger clonotype is one base distant, so this may be a read error. The chain combines TRBV29-1 with TRBJ2-7, with a weak D call TRBD2 (6 bases). The CDR3 sequence is 13 residues long. Germline V gene sequence: CDR1 SQVTM, CDR2 ANQGSEA. V was clipped by 5 bases and J by 0 bases, with 11 bases between them. In DNA form, the CDR3 reads TGCAGCGTTAGTATGGACTACTCCTACGAGCAGTACTTC. Translating it yields CSVSMDYSYEQYF.

Many counts were recorded for this clonotype. The chain recombines TRBV2 with TRBJ1-3; D call uncertain. The CDR3 runs to 12 residues. V dropped 6 bases and J dropped 3 bases, with 6 bases sitting between them. CDR1 SNHLY and CDR2 FYNNEI come from the germline V gene. The CDR3: CASRRIGNTIYF. In DNA, the CDR3 is TGTGCCAGCAGGCGAATTGGAAACACCATATATTTT.

This chain joins TRBV2 and TRBJ1-1, with 9 positions matching TRBD1. This CDR3 contains 14 residues. V shed 6 bases, J shed 2 bases, and the junction held 4 bases outside the gene matches. Germline V lookup: CDR1 SNHLY, CDR2 FYNNEI. The CDR3 region has the DNA TGTGCCAGCAGACAGGGGGCTGACAACACTGAAGCTTTCTTT. Its translation is CASRQGADNTEAFF.

This clonotype was picked up many times. The rearrangement joins TRBV20-1 to TRBJ1-5; 8 nucleotides match TRBD1. Trimming cost V 5 bases and J 13 bases; bases outside gene matches: 7. The CDR3 contains 11 residues. CDR1 and CDR2 from the germline V gene are DFQATT and SNEGSKA (reference sequence). This chain's CDR3 is CSAYGTGNQHF. The CDR3 region has the DNA TGCAGTGCTTATGGGACAGGCAATCAGCATTTT.

This chain connects TRBV25-1 to TRBJ2-5, with D possibly matching TRBD2 (5 bases). CDR1 is MGHDK, CDR2 SYGVNS, per germline. Trimming left V 6 bases short and J 4 bases short, with 12 bases between. This CDR3 comprises 13 residues. CDR3 DNA: TGTGCCAGCAGCGTCGGGGAATCAGAGACCCAGTACTTC. This codes for CASSVGESETQYF.

Notes on this clonotype: Its ends do not fully match the called genes, so a read error is possible. The gene calls are TRBV10-1 and TRBJ1-1, with D unresolved. This CDR3 has 11 amino acids. Germline CDR1 and CDR2: WNHNN and SYGVQD (reference sequence). This CDR3 is CASLDGTEAFF. CDR3 nucleotide sequence: TGTGCCAGCTTGGACGGGACTGAAGCTTTCTTT.

This clonotype was seen repeatedly, ten times or more. The chain combines TRBV29-1 with TRBJ1-2; tentative D call: TRBD1 (5 bases). V shed 3 bases and J shed 8 bases, with 10 bases lying between them. Germline CDR1 and CDR2: SQVTM and ANQGSEA. This CDR3 spans 11 amino acids. CDR3 coding DNA: TGCAGCGTTGACGTGGGGGAAGGCTACACCTTC. Its translation is CSVDVGEGYTF.

The chain couples TRBV20-1 to TRBJ2-7; TRBD1 matches at 9 bases. This CDR3 region has 16 residues. The trim removed 5 bases at V and 1 base at J, leaving 12 bases unmatched. Looked up from germline, CDR1 is DFQATT and CDR2 is SNEGSKA (reference sequence). CDR3 amino acids: CSASIPPGQGSYEQYF. The CDR3 DNA reads TGCAGTGCTTCGATCCCGCCGGGACAGGGTTCCTACGAGCAGTACTTC.

This chain uses TRBV2 with TRBJ1-6, with D maybe TRBD1 (5 bases). The CDR3 contains 11 residues. Germline CDR1 SNHLY, CDR2 FYNNEI. V lost 3 bases, J lost 18 bases, and 12 bases lay in between. This chain's CDR3 is CASSDSWGRHF. CDR3 nucleotides: TGTGCCAGCAGTGACAGTTGGGGCCGCCACTTT.

The rearrangement uses TRBV7-3 and TRBJ1-2, with D possibly being TRBD1 (6 bases). The CDR3 spans 15 residues. Germline values: CDR1 SGHTA, CDR2 FQGTGA. V was shortened by 0 bases and J by 2 bases, with 10 bases between the two germline ends. The CDR3 is CASSLTGRGNYGYTF. CDR3 bases: TGTGCCAGCAGCTTAACGGGCAGGGGCAACTATGGCTACACCTTC.

J is TRBJ1-2 and V is TRBV12-5; D ambiguous. The V end was cut by 7 bases, the J end by 0 bases, with 12 bases between. Germline CDR1 reads LGHNT; CDR2 reads FRNRAP. The CDR3 spans 14 residues. The CDR3 bases are TGTGCTAGTGCCACCGAGGTAGCTAACTATGGCTACACCTTC. This codes for CASATEVANYGYTF.

In DNA form, the CDR3 reads TGTGCCAGCGGGGGGACAGAAGGATCGGGTCAGCCCCAGCATTTT. The encoded protein is CASGGTEGSGQPQHF. The gene calls are TRBV9 and TRBJ1-5; 7 positions agree with TRBD1. This CDR3 has 15 amino acids. With 7 bases clipped from V and 6 bases from J, the junction kept 13 bases outside the gene matches. Looked up from germline, CDR1 is SGDLS and CDR2 is YYNGEE.

This clonotype has just a few counts. The gene calls are TRBV5-1 and TRBJ2-7; D unresolved. Germline assignment: CDR1 SGHRS and CDR2 YFSETQ. The CDR3 has 14 amino acids. V gave up 0 bases and J gave up 7 bases, with 14 bases separating them. The CDR3 DNA reads as TGCGCCAGCAGCTTGGAGGGTCGATTGGGTGAGCAGTACTTC. Its translation is CASSLEGRLGEQYF.

Ten or more counts support this clonotype. V and J are TRBV29-1 and TRBJ1-2, with D hard to call. V dropped 7 bases and J dropped 4 bases, with 16 bases sitting between them. The germline CDR1 and CDR2 sequences are SQVTM and ANQGSEA. The CDR3 consists of 13 residues. The CDR3 DNA follows: TGCAGCGGAAGATTGTCGGGGATCTATGGCTACACCTTC. Protein sequence: CSGRLSGIYGYTF.

This chain links TRBV12-3 or TRBV12-4 with TRBJ2-5; no firm D call. The CDR3 has 13 residues. Trimming cost V 6 bases and J 0 bases, with 8 bases left between them. The CDR3 protein is CASRFWDQETQYF. The CDR3 DNA follows: TGTGCCAGCAGATTTTGGGACCAAGAGACCCAGTACTTC.

The chain links TRBV29-1 to TRBJ2-6; D is ambiguous. This CDR3 is built from 9 residues. Per the germline V gene, CDR1 is SQVTM and CDR2 is ANQGSEA. The germline V and J ends were trimmed by 4 bases and 17 bases, with 9 bases remaining between them. The CDR3 here is CSVGVGMTF. The CDR3 coding sequence is TGCAGCGTTGGAGTCGGTATGACTTTC.

This clonotype has just a few counts. The chain recombines TRBV9 with TRBJ2-2; 11 nucleotides line up with TRBD2. Germline V gives CDR1 SGDLS, CDR2 YYNGEE. After removal of 4 bases from V and 5 bases from J, the junction contained 7 bases not matched to a gene. The CDR3 is made up of 16 amino acids. The CDR3 nucleotides are TGTGCCAGCAGCCGTACTAGCGGGAGTGGTACCGGGGAGCTGTTTTTT. This gives the protein CASSRTSGSGTGELFF.